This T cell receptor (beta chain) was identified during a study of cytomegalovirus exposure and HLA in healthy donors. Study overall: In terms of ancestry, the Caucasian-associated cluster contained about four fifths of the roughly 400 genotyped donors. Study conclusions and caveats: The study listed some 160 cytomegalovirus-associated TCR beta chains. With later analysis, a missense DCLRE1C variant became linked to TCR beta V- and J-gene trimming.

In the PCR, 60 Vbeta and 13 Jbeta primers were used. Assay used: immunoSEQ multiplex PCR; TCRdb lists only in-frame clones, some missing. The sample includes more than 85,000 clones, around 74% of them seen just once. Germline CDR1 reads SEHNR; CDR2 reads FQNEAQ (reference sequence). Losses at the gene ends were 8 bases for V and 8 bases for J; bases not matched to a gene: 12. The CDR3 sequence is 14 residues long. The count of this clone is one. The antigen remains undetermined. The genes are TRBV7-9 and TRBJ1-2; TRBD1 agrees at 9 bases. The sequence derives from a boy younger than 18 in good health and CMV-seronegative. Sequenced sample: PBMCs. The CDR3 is CASGWDRAASGYTF. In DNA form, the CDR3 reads TGTGCCAGCGGCTGGGACAGGGCTGCTTCGGGCTACACCTTC.